This TCR beta chain was found in a study of identical twins. Study conclusions and caveats: One should note that invariant MAIT and iNKT cells could partly confound zero-insertion analyses. Weaker excess twin sharing was observed in beta out-of-frame sequences.

TCRdb independently ran MiXCR on the 5' RACE reads; one entry per CDR3 protein. Here the sample spans 500,000 to 650,000 distinct CDR3 sequences, around 7.4% being singletons. The CDR3 runs 12 residues. V lost 7 bases to trimming and J lost 5 bases; unmatched junction nucleotides: 5. Germline-derived CDR1 and CDR2 are DFQATT and SNEGSKA (reference sequence). Many counts were recorded for this clonotype. What it recognizes is unknown. These data also formed part of another study, on yellow fever vaccine responses in identical twins.

Material: PBMCs. The TCR sequence derives from a woman in her late teens or twenties in good health. The chain combines TRBV20-1 with TRBJ1-2; 9 bases fit TRBD1. This CDR3 reads CSVRDREYGYTF. The CDR3 DNA is TGCAGTGTAAGGGACAGGGAGTATGGCTACACCTTC.